Each of the 29 T cell receptor beta chains below was sequenced from the same sample in a study of OX40 agonist ivuxolimab in advanced cancers. The table came from immunoSEQ multiplex PCR; TCRdb's copy has only in-frame clones and leaves some out. The data contain 55,000 to 85,000 clones, just over 85% of them singletons. Sequenced here: CD4+ or CD8+ T cells sorted from blood, sampled in a trial of the OX40 agonist ivuxolimab. Receptor source: an adult with an advanced solid tumor such as melanoma, head and neck, liver or kidney cancer.

This chain joins TRBV6-6 and TRBJ1-3, with D unclear. CDR3 length equals 15 residues. The V and J ends lost 0 bases and 0 bases respectively, with 6 bases between them. CDR1 is MNHNY, CDR2 SVGAGI, per germline (reference sequence). The CDR3 is CASSYSRDSGNTIYF. CDR3 in DNA: TGTGCCAGCAGTTACTCGCGGGACTCTGGAAACACCATATATTTT.

The genes are TRBV5-4 and TRBJ1-6, with TRBD1 matching 8 bases. From germline, CDR1 is SGHNT and CDR2 YYREEE (reference sequence). The V segment lost 4 bases and the J segment 7 bases; nucleotides outside the gene matches: 7. CDR3 length: 15 residues. CDR3 protein: CASSGRQGANSPLHF. In DNA form, the CDR3 reads TGTGCCAGCAGCGGGAGGCAGGGGGCAAATTCACCCCTCCACTTT.

The chain recombines TRBV19 with TRBJ2-1, with 9 bases that match TRBD1. With V trimmed by 7 bases and J by 8 bases, 3 bases remained unmatched. In germline, CDR1 is LNHDA, CDR2 SQIVND (reference sequence). The CDR3 extends over 12 amino acids. CDR3 protein: CASTDRGDEQFF. For the CDR3, the DNA is TGTGCCAGTACCGACAGGGGGGATGAGCAGTTCTTC.

Regarding this clone: One junction end does not reproduce the germline sequence, and a read error may be involved. The V gene is TRBV25-1, the J gene TRBJ2-1; 11 bases match TRBD2. The germline CDR1 and CDR2 sequences are MGHDK and SYGVNS. The CDR3 totals 13 residues. CDR3 bases: TGTGCCAGCAGTGGAACATTAGCGGGGGGGCAGGTCTTC. It translates to CASSGTLAGGQVF.

This chain joins TRBV2 and TRBJ2-3; possibly TRBD2 for D (5 bases). CDR3 size: 14 residues. Trimming pared 6 bases from V and 3 bases from J, leaving 13 bases between. Germline V gene lookup returns CDR1 SNHLY and CDR2 FYNNEI. The CDR3 is CASRVGRETDTQYF. The CDR3 DNA follows: TGTGCCAGCAGAGTGGGAAGGGAGACAGATACGCAGTATTTT.

J is TRBJ2-3 and V is TRBV15; 10 nucleotides match TRBD1. CDR3 size: 16 residues. V lost 5 bases and J lost 2; bases outside the gene matches: 7. The germline CDR1 and CDR2 sequences are LNHNV and YYDKDF (reference sequence). The CDR3 coding sequence is TGTGCCACCAGCGAACTGACAGGGGGCGCCACAGATACGCAGTATTTT. It is translated as CATSELTGGATDTQYF.

The rearrangement uses TRBV6-1 and TRBJ1-3, with a tentative D call TRBD1 (5 bases). The CDR3 is 15 amino acids. V lost 7 bases and J 0 bases, leaving 13 bases between the germline ends. Germline V gives CDR1 MNHNS, CDR2 SASEGT. CDR3 sequence reads: CASTGHASSGNTIYF. In DNA, the CDR3 is TGTGCCAGCACCGGACATGCCAGCTCTGGAAACACCATATATTTT.

The genes are TRBV21-1 and TRBJ1-5. TRBV21-1 represents a pseudogene. The CDR3 extends over 12 amino acids. CDR3 nucleotides: TGTGCCAGCAGCAAGGGCGGGCAGCCCCAGCATTTT. Its protein is CASSKGGQPQHF.

This clone showed up just a few times. This chain joins TRBV13 and TRBJ2-7, with 7 bases fitting TRBD1. The CDR3 has 13 residues. The germline gives CDR1 PRHDT, CDR2 FYEKMQ (reference sequence). Trimming cost V 2 bases and J 4 bases; bases outside gene matches: 2. Here the CDR3 DNA reads TGTGCCAGCAGCTTAAGGGACAGATACGAGCAGTACTTC. It encodes CASSLRDRYEQYF.

This rearrangement joins TRBV7-9 to TRBJ1-6; D remains ambiguous. CDR3 length equals 14 residues. The germline CDR1 and CDR2 sequences are SEHNR and FQNEAQ (reference sequence). Trimming cost V 1 base and J 7 bases, with 8 bases left between them. As DNA, the CDR3 is TGTGCCAGCAGCTTAGACAGCCAAAATTCACCCCTCCACTTT. This gives the protein CASSLDSQNSPLHF.

The chain has TRBV11-3 and TRBJ2-2; 7 nucleotides line up with TRBD1. Trimming removed 2 bases from V and 2 bases from J; junction bases left unmatched: 8. This CDR3 spans 17 amino acids. Germline V gene data show CDR1 as SGHNT and CDR2 as YENEEA. Here the CDR3 reads CASSLQGVGSNTGELFF. CDR3 DNA sequence: TGTGCCAGCAGCTTACAGGGGGTTGGGAGCAACACCGGGGAGCTGTTTTTT.

This rearrangement joins TRBV19 to TRBJ1-1; 8 positions match TRBD1. J lost 5 bases, V lost 5 bases, and 10 bases had no gene match. CDR1 and CDR2 (germline): LNHDA, SQIVND (reference sequence). The CDR3 totals 15 residues. CDR3 DNA: TGTGCCAGTAGTTATACTCCGACAGGGGTGACTGAAGCTTTCTTT. Translating gives CASSYTPTGVTEAFF. Full variable domain (outside the CDR3, taken from reference TRBV19 and TRBJ1-1): DGGITQSPKYLFRKEGQNVTLSCEQNLNHDAMYWYRQDPGQGLRLIYYSQIVNDFQKGDIAEGYSVSREKKESFPLTVTSAQKNPTAFYLCASSYTPTGVTEAFFGQGTRLTVV.

The chain employs TRBV7-3 and TRBJ1-2; D is ambiguous. V lost 2 bases and J 6 bases, leaving 13 bases between the germline ends. This CDR3 comprises 14 residues. Per the germline V gene, CDR1 is SGHTA and CDR2 is FQGTGA. The CDR3 loop reads CASSLGAGSNGYTF. DNA for the CDR3: TGTGCCAGCAGCTTAGGAGCAGGATCAAATGGCTACACCTTC.

V gene TRBV5-6 combines with J gene TRBJ2-1; D might be TRBD1 (6 bases). Trimming pared 4 bases from V and 0 bases from J, leaving 14 bases between. Looked up from germline, CDR1 is SGHDT and CDR2 is YYEEEE. The length of the CDR3 is 16 residues. The CDR3 DNA reads as TGTGCCAGCAGCCGGGACACCCCCAGCTCCTACAATGAGCAGTTCTTC. This gives the protein CASSRDTPSSYNEQFF. The variable domain in full, with the rest retrieved from reference TRBV5-6 and TRBJ2-1, is DAGVTQSPTHLIKTRGQQVTLRCSPKSGHDTVSWYQQALGQGPQFIFQYYEEEERQRGNFPDRFSGHQFPNYSSELNVNALLLGDSALYLCASSRDTPSSYNEQFFGPGTRLTVL.

The chain joins TRBV30 to TRBJ2-7; the match to TRBD1 covers 8 bases. Trimming cost V 2 bases and J 3 bases; bases outside gene matches: 9. The CDR3 totals 15 residues. From germline, CDR1 is GTSNPN and CDR2 SVGIG (reference sequence). The CDR3 DNA reads TGTGCCTGGAGTTCCGAAACAGGGGGGCTCTACGAGCAGTACTTC. Its protein product is CAWSSETGGLYEQYF. Supplemented by reference TRBV30 and TRBJ2-7, the full variable domain reads SQTIHQWPATLVQPVGSPLSLECTVEGTSNPNLYWYRQAAGRGLQLLFYSVGIGQISSEVPQNLSASRPQDRQFILSSKKLLLSDSGFYLCAWSSETGGLYEQYFGPGTRLTVT.

The chain carries TRBV6-5 and TRBJ2-7; D tentatively reads TRBD1 or TRBD2 (5 bases each). CDR3 length equals 15 residues. Germline lookup yields CDR1 MNHEY and CDR2 SVGAGI. V lost 6 bases and J 2 bases, leaving 17 bases between the germline ends. The CDR3 reads CASRPPGRKTYEQYF. Here the CDR3 DNA reads TGTGCCAGCAGGCCCCCGGGACGGAAAACCTACGAGCAGTACTTC.

The V gene is TRBV19, the J gene TRBJ2-1; D is tentatively TRBD1 or TRBD2 (5 bases each). CDR1 and CDR2 (germline): LNHDA, SQIVND (reference sequence). The CDR3 contains 13 residues. Trimming removed 3 bases from V and 2 bases from J, with 5 bases in between. CDR3 nucleotides: TGTGCCAGTAGTATGGGGGCCTACAATGAGCAGTTCTTC. Translating it yields CASSMGAYNEQFF.

The chain links TRBV6-1 to TRBJ2-2; the match to TRBD2 covers 8 bases. The CDR3 loop spans 13 amino acids. The V gene end was trimmed by 8 bases and the J gene end by 1 base; junction bases not matched to a gene: 0. Germline CDR1 and CDR2: MNHNS and SASEGT. CDR3 sequence: CASAGGNTGELFF. The CDR3 nucleotides are TGTGCCAGCGCGGGGGGGAACACCGGGGAGCTGTTTTTT.

The J gene is TRBJ2-1, the V gene TRBV30, with 7 positions matching TRBD1. The CDR3 is 14 amino acids. With V trimmed by 5 bases and J by 6 bases, 10 bases remained unmatched. The germline CDR1 and CDR2 sequences are GTSNPN and SVGIG (reference sequence). CDR3 in amino acids: CAWGKGQACNEQFF. CDR3 coding DNA: TGTGCCTGGGGGAAAGGACAGGCCTGCAATGAGCAGTTCTTC.

This sequence joins TRBV7-7 and TRBJ2-4, with D maybe TRBD1 (7 bases). CDR1 SSHAT and CDR2 FNYEAQ come from the germline V gene (reference sequence). The CDR3 spans 16 residues. Trimming pared 4 bases from V and 3 bases from J, leaving 16 bases between. The CDR3 loop reads CASSSPRGEVKNIQYF. DNA for the CDR3: TGTGCCAGCAGCTCGCCCAGGGGGGAGGTCAAAAACATTCAGTACTTC.

In its sample, this clone was seen a few times. V is TRBV5-1 and J is TRBJ1-4; 10 positions match TRBD1. This CDR3 contains 15 residues. V was clipped by 4 bases and J by 4 bases; unmatched bases: 4. Germline loops: CDR1 SGHRS, CDR2 YFSETQ. DNA of the CDR3: TGCGCCAGCAGCCGGGGGACAGGGGATAATGAAAAACTGTTTTTT. Translation gives CASSRGTGDNEKLFF.

The chain is built from TRBV19 and TRBJ1-5; D may be TRBD1 (5 bases). The germline CDR1 and CDR2 sequences are LNHDA and SQIVND (reference sequence). The CDR3 length is 16 residues. V was trimmed by 6 bases and J by 6 bases, leaving 21 bases between them. The CDR3 here is CASRTSQRAGGQPQHF. CDR3 DNA: TGTGCCAGTAGGACCTCACAGCGCGCTGGGGGTCAGCCCCAGCATTTT.

This sequence joins TRBV6-5 and TRBJ1-5; TRBD1 agrees at 9 bases. The CDR3 is 14 residues long. The V gene end was trimmed by 2 bases and the J gene end by 4 bases; junction bases not matched to a gene: 0. Germline V lookup: CDR1 MNHEY, CDR2 SVGAGI. CDR3 amino acids: CASSYDRGNQPQHF. CDR3 bases: TGTGCCAGCAGTTACGACAGGGGGAATCAGCCCCAGCATTTT.

The chain joins TRBV6-5 to TRBJ2-3; D perhaps matches TRBD2 (6 bases). CDR1 and CDR2 (germline): MNHEY, SVGAGI. The CDR3 extends over 15 amino acids. The ends were cut back, 0 bases at V and 1 base at J, with 8 bases in the middle. The CDR3, as DNA: TGTGCCAGCAGTTACTCCACTAGCCGCACAGATACGCAGTATTTT. Translated: CASSYSTSRTDTQYF.

The chain combines TRBV5-1 with TRBJ2-5; TRBD1 or TRBD2 may be the D gene (8 bases each). The CDR3 has 20 amino acids. The germline V gene encodes CDR1 SGHRS and CDR2 YFSETQ. V was pared by 0 bases and J by 4 bases, with 28 bases between. The CDR3 DNA sequence: TGCGCCAGCAGCTTGGCGGGAGGGGGACAGGAGGGACCGGGAGGAGAGACCCAGTACTTC. This sequence encodes CASSLAGGGQEGPGGETQYF.

The chain links TRBV7-2 to TRBJ2-1; possibly TRBD2 for D (6 bases). CDR1 is SGHTA, CDR2 FQGNSA, per germline. This CDR3 region has 16 residues. Deletions cut 1 base from V and 3 bases from J, with 13 bases between. CDR3 region: CASSLGRGGFYNEQFF. The CDR3, as DNA: TGTGCCAGCAGCTTAGGTCGGGGAGGCTTCTACAATGAGCAGTTCTTC.

CDR3 sequence reads: CASSEGGSSVNEQFF. CDR3 bases: TGTGCCAGCAGTGAAGGCGGGAGTAGTGTAAATGAGCAGTTCTTC. This chain links TRBV6-1 with TRBJ2-1, with 7 bases fitting TRBD2. CDR3 length: 15 amino acids. V lost 1 base and J lost 7; bases outside the gene matches: 7. Germline V CDR1 and CDR2: MNHNS, SASEGT.

The chain couples TRBV5-4 to TRBJ2-7, with D perhaps TRBD2 (5 bases). This CDR3 spans 16 amino acids. The germline gives CDR1 SGHNT, CDR2 YYREEE (reference sequence). V shed 4 bases and J shed 2 bases, with 19 bases lying between them. This CDR3 reads CASSPGVVQRTYEQYF. The CDR3 nucleotides are TGTGCCAGCAGCCCTGGCGTGGTACAGCGGACCTACGAGCAGTACTTC.

The V gene is TRBV28, the J gene TRBJ2-3, with 8 bases matching TRBD2. V was clipped by 5 bases and J by 5 bases; unmatched bases: 6. The CDR3 spans 14 residues. Germline CDR1 reads MDHEN; CDR2 reads SYDVKM. The CDR3 sequence: CASSPGTRIDTQYF. CDR3 bases: TGTGCCAGCAGTCCCGGGACTAGAATAGATACGCAGTATTTT.